The 30 T cell receptor beta chains reported below all come from one sample, sequenced in a study of siplizumab effects on memory and regulatory T cells. Method: immunoSEQ multiplex PCR; TCRdb's copy keeps in-frame clones and lacks some. The sample includes roughly 120,000 clones, roughly 89% of them seen just once. The sample taken for sequencing was CD4+ T cells sorted from blood. The receptors derive from a human donor in good health.

In this sample, this clone turned up once. The rearrangement uses TRBV5-1 and TRBJ2-3; TRBD1 matches 7 bases. CDR3 size: 14 residues. V shed 5 bases and J 3 bases; nucleotides not matched to a gene: 6. Looked up from germline, CDR1 is SGHRS and CDR2 is YFSETQ. CDR3 protein: CASRWDSRTDTQYF. CDR3 nucleotides: TGCGCCAGCAGGTGGGACAGCCGGACAGATACGCAGTATTTT.

The genes are TRBV5-5 and TRBJ1-5; D call uncertain. CDR3 size: 15 residues. Germline V gene sequence: CDR1 SGHKS, CDR2 YYEKEE (reference sequence). Trimming left V 4 bases short and J 7 bases short, with 18 bases between. CDR3 protein: CASSQDVGKGQPQHF. CDR3 coding DNA: TGTGCCAGCAGCCAGGATGTGGGAAAGGGCCAGCCCCAGCATTTT.

The chain recombines TRBV6-5 with TRBJ1-2; D unclear. V gave up 6 bases and J gave up 4 bases, with 12 bases separating them. Looked up from germline, CDR1 is MNHEY and CDR2 is SVGAGI. The CDR3 is made up of 13 amino acids. The CDR3 protein is CASSRLPRYGYTF. The DNA for the CDR3 is TGTGCCAGCAGCAGACTTCCTCGCTATGGCTACACCTTC.

Only one count was recorded for this clone. V is TRBV5-4 and J is TRBJ2-3, with 8 bases aligning to TRBD1. Per germline, CDR1 SGHNT and CDR2 YYREEE (reference sequence). There are 18 residues in the CDR3. V shed 4 bases, J shed 0 bases, and the junction held 13 bases outside the gene matches. The CDR3 DNA sequence: TGTGCCAGCAGCCTCGATGGACCCAGGGGGCCGAGCACAGATACGCAGTATTTT. Its translation is CASSLDGPRGPSTDTQYF.

V is TRBV28 and J is TRBJ1-6; 7 bases are shared with TRBD1. With V trimmed by 7 bases and J by 4 bases, 4 bases remained unmatched. The CDR3 contains 14 residues. In germline, CDR1 is MDHEN, CDR2 SYDVKM. The CDR3, as DNA: TGTGCCAGCACCGTGACAGGGTATAATTCACCCCTCCACTTT. Translated: CASTVTGYNSPLHF.

V and J are TRBV18 and TRBJ2-7; the D gene is possibly TRBD1 (5 bases). The CDR3 is 13 residues long. Germline CDR1 and CDR2: KGHSH and LQKENI. V lost 2 bases, J lost 2 bases, and 7 bases lay in between. CDR3: CASSPGAPYEQYF. CDR3 DNA: TGTGCCAGCTCACCAGGGGCCCCCTACGAGCAGTACTTC.

The genes are TRBV7-9 and TRBJ1-4; D not certain. V lost 2 bases and J lost 7, with 11 bases in between. This CDR3 has 14 residues. CDR1 SEHNR and CDR2 FQNEAQ come from the germline V gene (reference sequence). The CDR3, as DNA: TGTGCCAGCAGCTTATATGGAAGGGTTGAAAAACTGTTTTTT. As protein: CASSLYGRVEKLFF.

This chain uses TRBV6-6 with TRBJ2-5; D not certain. Germline V gene data show CDR1 as MNHNY and CDR2 as SVGAGI (reference sequence). The CDR3 is 11 amino acids. Trimming left V 8 bases short and J 5 bases short, with 9 bases between. Here the CDR3 DNA reads TGTGCCAGCTGGGCCGGGGAGACCCAGTACTTC. Encoded protein: CASWAGETQYF.

This rearrangement joins TRBV11-3 to TRBJ2-7; D is undetermined. Trimming shortened V by 2 bases and J by 2 bases, and 13 bases separated the two germline ends. The CDR3 length is 15 residues. Per the germline V gene, CDR1 is SGHNT and CDR2 is YENEEA. The CDR3 DNA reads as TGTGCCAGCAGCTTAAAGTCCGGCTCCCCCTACGAGCAGTACTTC. Amino acids: CASSLKSGSPYEQYF.

The genes are TRBV11-2 and TRBJ1-2; 7 nucleotides agree with TRBD1. Trimming took 1 base from V and 4 from J; bases not matched to a gene: 12. This CDR3 comprises 17 residues. Germline assignment: CDR1 SGHAT and CDR2 FQNNGV. This chain's CDR3 is CASSLGGTVTVSYGYTF. The CDR3 DNA is TGTGCCAGCAGCTTAGGAGGGACAGTGACGGTTAGCTATGGCTACACCTTC. The whole variable domain, remainder taken from reference TRBV11-2 and TRBJ1-2, is EAGVAQSPRYKIIEKRQSVAFWCNPISGHATLYWYQQILGQGPKLLIQFQNNGVVDDSQLPKDRFSAERLKGVDSTLKIQPAKLEDSAVYLCASSLGGTVTVSYGYTFGSGTRLTVV.

The chain carries TRBV7-2 and TRBJ2-5, with D maybe TRBD1 (6 bases). The CDR3 spans 15 residues. CDR1 is SGHTA, CDR2 FQGNSA, per germline. V was shortened by 1 base and J by 1 base, with 10 bases between the two germline ends. The CDR3 DNA follows: TGTGCCAGCAGCTTAGGAGGGACACCCCAAGAGACCCAGTACTTC. Protein product: CASSLGGTPQETQYF. The full variable domain, completed using reference TRBV7-2 and TRBJ2-5, is GAGVSQSPSNKVTEKGKDVELRCDPISGHTALYWYRQSLGQGLEFLIYFQGNSAPDKSGLPSDRFSAERTGGSVSTLTIQRTQQEDSAVYLCASSLGGTPQETQYFGPGTRLLVL.

The chain carries TRBV10-2 and TRBJ1-5, with a weak D call TRBD1 (6 bases). The CDR3 is made up of 13 amino acids. Germline CDR1 WSHSY, CDR2 SAAADI. Trimming stripped 10 bases from V and 0 bases from J, with 10 bases between. CDR3 bases: TGCGCCACACAGGGATATAGCAATCAGCCCCAGCATTTT. Its protein product is CATQGYSNQPQHF.

In this sample, this clone turned up a few times. The sample carries other DNA sequences with the same CDR3. The chain links TRBV6-1 to TRBJ2-7; 8 bases fit TRBD1. CDR3 length: 14 residues. V gave up 7 bases and J gave up 4 bases; unmatched junction bases: 9. Germline V gene data show CDR1 as MNHNS and CDR2 as SASEGT. The CDR3 spells CASNLDRGRYEQYF. CDR3 in DNA: TGTGCCAGCAACCTAGACAGGGGAAGATACGAGCAGTACTTC.

This chain joins TRBV4-1 and TRBJ2-7, with D uncertain. The V gene lost 1 base and the J gene lost 4 bases, with 8 bases spanning the gap. From germline, CDR1 is MGHRA and CDR2 YSYEKL. CDR3 length: 13 residues. The CDR3 region has the DNA TGCGCCAGCAGCCAAGTACCCCCATACGAGCAGTACTTC. It encodes CASSQVPPYEQYF.

V usage is TRBV5-6 and J usage is TRBJ1-1; no definite D call. The CDR3 covers 12 residues. Per the germline V gene, CDR1 is SGHDT and CDR2 is YYEEEE. V lost 3 bases and J 4 bases, leaving 7 bases between the germline ends. The CDR3 coding sequence is TGTGCCAGCAGCTGGGGAAGCACTGAAGCTTTCTTT. Amino acid sequence: CASSWGSTEAFF.

The chain joins TRBV18 to TRBJ2-3, with D possibly matching TRBD2 (6 bases). Germline V gives CDR1 KGHSH, CDR2 LQKENI. V was pared by 1 base and J by 7 bases, with 12 bases between. The CDR3 has 14 amino acids. The CDR3 sequence is CASSPQAGLNTQYF. The DNA of the CDR3 is TGTGCCAGCTCACCACAGGCGGGGTTAAATACGCAGTATTTT.

This sequence joins TRBV5-6 and TRBJ2-2, with D unresolved. The CDR3 spans 13 residues. Looked up from germline, CDR1 is SGHDT and CDR2 is YYEEEE. The V end was cut by 5 bases, the J end by 2 bases, with 7 bases between. CDR3 bases: TGTGCCAGCAGAAAACCTAACACCGGGGAGCTGTTTTTT. Its protein product is CASRKPNTGELFF.

The rearrangement links TRBV7-9 to TRBJ2-7; D ambiguous. Germline lookup yields CDR1 SEHNR and CDR2 FQNEAQ (reference sequence). The CDR3 has 12 residues. V was shortened by 1 base and J by 5 bases, with 6 bases between the two germline ends. CDR3 nucleotide sequence: TGTGCCAGCAGCTTAGTTGGGAACGAGCAGTACTTC. Protein sequence: CASSLVGNEQYF.

V is TRBV7-9 and J is TRBJ2-7, with D tentatively TRBD1 (7 bases). This CDR3 has 15 residues. V was pared by 7 bases and J by 3 bases, with 19 bases between. The germline gives CDR1 SEHNR, CDR2 FQNEAQ (reference sequence). CDR3: CASTFGGGGGYEQYF. In DNA, the CDR3 is TGTGCCAGCACCTTTGGAGGAGGGGGCGGCTACGAGCAGTACTTC.

The rearrangement uses TRBV7-3 and TRBJ2-5, with 12 bases that match TRBD2. The CDR3 totals 15 residues. After removal of 2 bases from V and 5 bases from J, the junction contained 3 bases not matched to a gene. Germline V gene data show CDR1 as SGHTA and CDR2 as FQGTGA. CDR3 DNA: TGTGCCAGCAGCTTAGGACTAGCGGGGTGGGAGACCCAGTACTTC. Residues: CASSLGLAGWETQYF.

V usage is TRBV6-1 and J usage is TRBJ2-7; 9 nucleotides agree with TRBD1. This CDR3 contains 14 residues. V was clipped by 7 bases and J by 4 bases; unmatched bases: 8. Germline CDR1 is MNHNS and CDR2 is SASEGT. CDR3 amino acids: CASTLQGAAYEQYF. The CDR3 DNA follows: TGTGCCAGCACGCTACAGGGGGCCGCGTACGAGCAGTACTTC.

The chain carries TRBV6-1 and TRBJ2-3, with 8 bases matching TRBD1. V lost 7 bases and J lost 4; bases outside the gene matches: 4. CDR1 is MNHNS and CDR2 is SASEGT in the germline V gene. The CDR3 runs to 13 residues. DNA of the CDR3: TGTGCCAGCAAGGACAGGGTCCCAGATACGCAGTATTTT. This sequence encodes CASKDRVPDTQYF.

The V and J genes are TRBV27 and TRBJ1-2, with 7 bases matching TRBD1. The germline V gene has CDR1 MNHEY and CDR2 SMNVEV (reference sequence). The CDR3 contains 14 residues. Trimming removed 2 bases from V and 8 bases from J; junction bases left unmatched: 8. The CDR3 reads CASSLDRAPSGYTF. In DNA, the CDR3 is TGTGCCAGCAGTTTAGACAGGGCACCATCGGGCTACACCTTC.

The chain carries TRBV6-5 and TRBJ2-7; no firm D call. The CDR3 has 15 residues. Germline assignment: CDR1 MNHEY and CDR2 SVGAGI. Trimming cost V 4 bases and J 3 bases, with 16 bases left between them. The CDR3 DNA is TGTGCCAGCAGTTGGCACTCCCGCGCCCTCTACGAGCAGTACTTC. Its protein product is CASSWHSRALYEQYF.

This chain links TRBV2 with TRBJ2-5; D is unresolved. The CDR3 covers 13 residues. V lost 7 bases and J lost 5, with 14 bases in between. The germline CDR1 and CDR2 sequences are SNHLY and FYNNEI. The CDR3 protein is CASKARSLETQYF. The CDR3 DNA is TGTGCCAGCAAAGCGAGGTCGTTGGAGACCCAGTACTTC. The whole variable domain, filled in from reference TRBV2 and TRBJ2-5, reads EPEVTQTPSHQVTQMGQEVILRCVPISNHLYFYWYRQILGQKVEFLVSFYNNEISEKSEIFDDQFSVERPDGSNFTLKIRSTKLEDSAMYFCASKARSLETQYFGPGTRLLVL.

The chain combines TRBV11-3 with TRBJ2-5; 13 nucleotides align to TRBD2. This CDR3 region has 15 residues. J lost 2 bases, V lost 3 bases, and 0 bases had no gene match. Germline values: CDR1 SGHNT, CDR2 YENEEA. The CDR3 sequence: CASSLGLAGQETQYF. The CDR3 DNA reads TGTGCCAGCAGCTTGGGACTAGCGGGGCAAGAGACCCAGTACTTC.

The genes are TRBV14 and TRBJ2-1, with D unresolved. This CDR3 is built from 13 residues. Between the trimmed V and J ends, which lost 6 bases and 5 bases, there was a span of 11 bases. Germline V gene sequence: CDR1 SGHDN, CDR2 FVKESK. The CDR3, as DNA: TGTGCCAGCAGGCCTCGGTGGGACAATGAGCAGTTCTTC. This encodes CASRPRWDNEQFF.

The rearrangement joins TRBV10-3 to TRBJ2-7; 7 positions match TRBD1. V was pared by 6 bases and J by 9 bases, with 14 bases of the junction left unmatched. The CDR3 has 14 residues. Germline lookup yields CDR1 ENHRY and CDR2 SYGVKD. CDR3 protein: CAISAGGQAAGQYF. The CDR3 bases are TGTGCCATCAGCGCCGGAGGACAGGCTGCTGGGCAGTACTTC.

The V call is TRBV25-1, the J call TRBJ1-1; TRBD1 might be the D (5 bases). V lost 6 bases to trimming and J lost 4 bases, with 15 bases between them. Germline V gene sequence: CDR1 MGHDK, CDR2 SYGVNS. There are 14 residues in the CDR3. In nucleotides, the CDR3 is TGTGCCAGCAGAGCCCAGGGAGGAGGCACTGAAGCTTTCTTT. Protein sequence: CASRAQGGGTEAFF.

The rearrangement joins TRBV18 to TRBJ1-3, with D perhaps TRBD1 (6 bases). Germline CDR1 and CDR2: KGHSH and LQKENI. Trimming removed 1 base at V and 1 base at J, with 11 bases between. The CDR3 is 16 residues long. DNA for the CDR3: TGTGCCAGCTCACCACTGGGACATGCATCTGGAAACACCATATATTTT. It encodes CASSPLGHASGNTIYF.